This TCR beta chain was recovered during a study of blood T cell repertoires in COVID-19. Study as a whole: Acute and convalescent COVID-19 specimens originated in the United States, Italy and Spain. The analysed material was cDNA or gDNA that came from T cells, B-cell-depleted T cells, or PBMCs.

CDR1 is KGHSH, CDR2 LQKENI, per germline. Trimming removed 3 bases at V and 2 bases at J, with 5 bases between. This CDR3 has 14 residues. This clone was picked up one time. The same CDR3 is also encoded by other DNA sequences in this sample. Under the authors' procedure: Reference gene primer amplification gave estimated nucleated cell counts. The table came from immunoSEQ multiplex PCR; TCRdb's copy has only in-frame clones and leaves some out. The DNA was the basis for D and trimming; V, J and clone size are from that table. The data show a few hundred thousand clones, just over 85% seen once. Source material: peripheral blood. This TCR was sampled from a man aged 25-45 years who had recovered from COVID-19. The rearrangement links TRBV18 to TRBJ2-6; D unresolved. The chain's CDR3 is CASSPLAGANVLTF. Here the CDR3 DNA reads TGTGCCAGCTCACCCCTCGCTGGGGCCAACGTCCTGACTTTC. The full variable domain, in which reference TRBV18 and TRBJ2-6 provide the parts outside the CDR3, is NAGVMQNPRHLVRRRGQEARLRCSPMKGHSHVYWYRQLPEEGLKFMVYLQKENIIDESGMPKERFSAEFPKEGPSILRIQQVVRGDSAAYFCASSPLAGANVLTFGAGSRLTVL.